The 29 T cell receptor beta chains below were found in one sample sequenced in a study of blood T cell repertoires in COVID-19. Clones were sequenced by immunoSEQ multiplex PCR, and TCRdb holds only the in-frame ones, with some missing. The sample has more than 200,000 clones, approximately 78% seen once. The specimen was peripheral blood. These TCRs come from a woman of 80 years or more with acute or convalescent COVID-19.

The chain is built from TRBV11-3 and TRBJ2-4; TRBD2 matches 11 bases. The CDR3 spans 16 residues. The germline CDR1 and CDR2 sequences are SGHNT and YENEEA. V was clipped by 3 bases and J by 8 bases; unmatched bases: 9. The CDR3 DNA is TGTGCCAGCAGCTTTCGGCTAGCGGGGGGTCTGGACATTCAGTACTTC. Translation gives CASSFRLAGGLDIQYF.

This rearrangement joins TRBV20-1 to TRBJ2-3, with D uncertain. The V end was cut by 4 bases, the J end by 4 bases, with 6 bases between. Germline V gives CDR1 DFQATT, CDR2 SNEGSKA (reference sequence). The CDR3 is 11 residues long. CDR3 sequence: CSATLSDTQYF. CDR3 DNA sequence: TGCAGTGCTACTCTCTCAGATACGCAGTATTTT.

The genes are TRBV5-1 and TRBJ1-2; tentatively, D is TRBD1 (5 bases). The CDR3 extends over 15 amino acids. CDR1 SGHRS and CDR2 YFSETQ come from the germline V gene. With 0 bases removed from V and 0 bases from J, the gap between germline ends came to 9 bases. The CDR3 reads CASSLAAGSNYGYTF. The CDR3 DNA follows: TGCGCCAGCAGCTTGGCGGCAGGGTCTAACTATGGCTACACCTTC.

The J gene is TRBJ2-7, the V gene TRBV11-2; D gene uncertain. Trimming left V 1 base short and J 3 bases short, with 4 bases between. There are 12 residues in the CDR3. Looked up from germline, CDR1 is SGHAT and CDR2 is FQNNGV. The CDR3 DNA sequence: TGTGCCAGCAGCTTAGGAGACTACGAGCAGTACTTC. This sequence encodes CASSLGDYEQYF.

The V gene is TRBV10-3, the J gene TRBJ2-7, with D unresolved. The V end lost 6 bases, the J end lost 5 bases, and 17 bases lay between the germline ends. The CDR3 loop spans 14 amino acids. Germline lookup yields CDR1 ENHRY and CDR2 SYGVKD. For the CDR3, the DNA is TGTGCCATCAGCCAGTCCGTTGTGGGCAACGAGCAGTACTTC. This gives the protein CAISQSVVGNEQYF.

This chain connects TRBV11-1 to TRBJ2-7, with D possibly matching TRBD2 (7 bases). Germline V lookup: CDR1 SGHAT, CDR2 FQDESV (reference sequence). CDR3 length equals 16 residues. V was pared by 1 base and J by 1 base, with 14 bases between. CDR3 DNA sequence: TGTGCCAGCAGCTTAGAAGGGGGGGTCCGTTCCTACGAGCAGTACTTC. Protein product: CASSLEGGVRSYEQYF.

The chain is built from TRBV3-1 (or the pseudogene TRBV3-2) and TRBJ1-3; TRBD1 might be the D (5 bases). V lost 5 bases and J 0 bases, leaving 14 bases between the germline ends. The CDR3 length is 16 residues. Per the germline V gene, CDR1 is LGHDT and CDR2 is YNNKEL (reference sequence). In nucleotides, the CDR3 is TGTGCCAGCAGCTCCTCGGGGGGGGGCTCTGGAAACACCATATATTTT. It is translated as CASSSSGGGSGNTIYF.

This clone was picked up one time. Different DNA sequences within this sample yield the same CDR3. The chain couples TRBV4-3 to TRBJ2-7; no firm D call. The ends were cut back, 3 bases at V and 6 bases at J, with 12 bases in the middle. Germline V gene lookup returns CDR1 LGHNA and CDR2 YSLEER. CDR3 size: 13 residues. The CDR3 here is CASSQETRGEQYF. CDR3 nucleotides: TGCGCCAGCAGCCAGGAAACCAGAGGCGAGCAGTACTTC.

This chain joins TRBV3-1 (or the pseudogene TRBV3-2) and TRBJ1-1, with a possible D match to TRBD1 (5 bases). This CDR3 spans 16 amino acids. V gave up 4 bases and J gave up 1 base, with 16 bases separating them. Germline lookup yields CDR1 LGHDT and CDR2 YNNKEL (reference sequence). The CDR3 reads CASSLWTGVSNTEAFF. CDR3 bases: TGTGCCAGCAGCCTCTGGACGGGGGTTTCGAACACTGAAGCTTTCTTT.

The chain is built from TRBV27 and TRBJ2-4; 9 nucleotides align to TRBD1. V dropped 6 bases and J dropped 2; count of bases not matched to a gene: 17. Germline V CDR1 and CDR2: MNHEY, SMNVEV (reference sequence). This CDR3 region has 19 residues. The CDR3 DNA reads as TGTGCCAGCAGCCACGGACAGGGGCGCGAGGTGGTGACCAAAAACATTCAGTACTTC. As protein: CASSHGQGREVVTKNIQYF.

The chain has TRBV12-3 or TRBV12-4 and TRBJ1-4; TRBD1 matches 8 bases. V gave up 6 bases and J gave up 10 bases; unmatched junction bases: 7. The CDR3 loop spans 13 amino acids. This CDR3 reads CASSPITGGKLFF. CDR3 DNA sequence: TGTGCCAGCAGCCCTATTACAGGGGGAAAACTGTTTTTT.

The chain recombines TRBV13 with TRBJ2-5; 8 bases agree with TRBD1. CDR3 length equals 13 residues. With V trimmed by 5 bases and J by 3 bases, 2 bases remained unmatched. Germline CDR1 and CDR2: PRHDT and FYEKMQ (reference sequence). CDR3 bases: TGTGCCAGCAGCGGGGACAGGAAAGAGACCCAGTACTTC. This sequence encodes CASSGDRKETQYF. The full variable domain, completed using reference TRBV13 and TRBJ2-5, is AAGVIQSPRHLIKEKRETATLKCYPIPRHDTVYWYQQGPGQDPQFLISFYEKMQSDKGSIPDRFSAQQFSDYHSELNMSSLELGDSALYFCASSGDRKETQYFGPGTRLLVL.

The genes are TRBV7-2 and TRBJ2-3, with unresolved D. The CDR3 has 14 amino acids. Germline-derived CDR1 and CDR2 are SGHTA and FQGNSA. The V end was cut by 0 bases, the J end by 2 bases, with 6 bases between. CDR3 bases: TGTGCCAGCAGCTTAGCGCGGAACACAGATACGCAGTATTTT. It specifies CASSLARNTDTQYF.

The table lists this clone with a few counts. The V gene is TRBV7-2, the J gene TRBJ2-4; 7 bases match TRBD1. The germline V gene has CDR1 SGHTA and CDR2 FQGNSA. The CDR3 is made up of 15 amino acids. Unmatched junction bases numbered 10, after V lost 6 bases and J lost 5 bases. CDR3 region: CASSWGRTGQNIQYF. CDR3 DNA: TGTGCCAGCAGTTGGGGCCGGACAGGTCAAAACATTCAGTACTTC.

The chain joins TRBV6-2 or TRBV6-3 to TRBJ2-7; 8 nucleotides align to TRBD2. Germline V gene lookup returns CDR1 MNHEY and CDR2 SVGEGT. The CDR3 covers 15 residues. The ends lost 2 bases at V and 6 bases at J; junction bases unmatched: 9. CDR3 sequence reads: CASSYGVAGSREQYF. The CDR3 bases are TGTGCCAGCAGTTACGGGGTAGCGGGGAGTCGCGAGCAGTACTTC.

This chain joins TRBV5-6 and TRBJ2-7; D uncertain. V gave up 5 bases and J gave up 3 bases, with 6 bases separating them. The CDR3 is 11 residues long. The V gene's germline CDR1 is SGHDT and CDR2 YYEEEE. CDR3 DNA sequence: TGTGCCAGCAGTTCAAACTACGAGCAGTACTTC. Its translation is CASSSNYEQYF.

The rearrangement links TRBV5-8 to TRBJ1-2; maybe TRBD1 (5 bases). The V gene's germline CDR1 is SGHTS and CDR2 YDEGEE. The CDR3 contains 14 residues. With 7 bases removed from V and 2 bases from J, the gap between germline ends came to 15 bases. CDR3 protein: CASGHGGGNYGYTF. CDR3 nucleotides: TGTGCCAGCGGTCACGGGGGGGGGAACTATGGCTACACCTTC.

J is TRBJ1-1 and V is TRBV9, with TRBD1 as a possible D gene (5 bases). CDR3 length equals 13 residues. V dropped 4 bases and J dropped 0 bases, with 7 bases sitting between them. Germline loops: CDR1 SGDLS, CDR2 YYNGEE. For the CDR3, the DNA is TGTGCCAGCAGCCAGGGCATGAACACTGAAGCTTTCTTT. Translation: CASSQGMNTEAFF.

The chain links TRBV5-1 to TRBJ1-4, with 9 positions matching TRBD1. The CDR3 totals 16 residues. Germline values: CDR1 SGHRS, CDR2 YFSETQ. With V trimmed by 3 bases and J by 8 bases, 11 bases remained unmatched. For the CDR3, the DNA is TGCGCCAGCAGCTGGGGAGGTGGGACAGGGCCCGAAAAACTGTTTTTT. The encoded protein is CASSWGGGTGPEKLFF.

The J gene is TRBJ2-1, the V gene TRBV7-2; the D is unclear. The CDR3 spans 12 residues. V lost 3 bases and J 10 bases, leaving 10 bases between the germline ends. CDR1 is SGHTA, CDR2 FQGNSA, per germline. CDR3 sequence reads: CASSFVVREQFF. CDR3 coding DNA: TGTGCCAGCAGCTTCGTCGTGCGCGAGCAGTTCTTC.

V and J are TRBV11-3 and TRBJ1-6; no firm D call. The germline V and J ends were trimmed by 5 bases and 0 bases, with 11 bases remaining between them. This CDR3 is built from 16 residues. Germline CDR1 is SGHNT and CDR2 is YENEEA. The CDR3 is CASSPDTSSYNSPLHF. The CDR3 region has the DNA TGTGCCAGCAGCCCCGACACCAGCTCCTATAATTCACCCCTCCACTTT.

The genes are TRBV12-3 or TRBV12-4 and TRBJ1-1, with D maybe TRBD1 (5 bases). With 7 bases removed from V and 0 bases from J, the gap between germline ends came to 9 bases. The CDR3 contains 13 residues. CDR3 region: CASTRGMNTEAFF. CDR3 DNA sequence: TGTGCCAGCACCCGGGGGATGAACACTGAAGCTTTCTTT.

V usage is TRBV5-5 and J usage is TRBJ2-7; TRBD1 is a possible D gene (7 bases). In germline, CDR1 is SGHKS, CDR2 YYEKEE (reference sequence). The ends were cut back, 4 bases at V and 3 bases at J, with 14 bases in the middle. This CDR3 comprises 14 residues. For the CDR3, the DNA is TGTGCCAGCAGCCCGGCGGGACAGCTCTACGAGCAGTACTTC. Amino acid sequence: CASSPAGQLYEQYF.

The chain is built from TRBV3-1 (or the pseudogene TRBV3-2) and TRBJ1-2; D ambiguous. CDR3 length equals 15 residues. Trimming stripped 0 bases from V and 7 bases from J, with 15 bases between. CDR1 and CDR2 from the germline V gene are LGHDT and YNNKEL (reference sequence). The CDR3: CASSQDQALMGGYTF. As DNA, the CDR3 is TGTGCCAGCAGCCAAGATCAGGCTTTAATGGGTGGCTACACCTTC.

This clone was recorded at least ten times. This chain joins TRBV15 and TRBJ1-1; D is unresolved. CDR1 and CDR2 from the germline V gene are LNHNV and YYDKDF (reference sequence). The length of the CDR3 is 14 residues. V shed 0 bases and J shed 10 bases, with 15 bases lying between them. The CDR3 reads CATSRDLLGVGAFF. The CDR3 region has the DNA TGTGCCACCAGCAGAGATCTGCTCGGGGTGGGAGCTTTCTTT.

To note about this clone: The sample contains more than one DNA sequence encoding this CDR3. CDR3 coding DNA: TGTGCCAGCAGCCCCGACAGTAACTATGGCTACACCTTC. As protein: CASSPDSNYGYTF. The rearrangement links TRBV7-6 to TRBJ1-2; tentatively, D is TRBD1 (5 bases). Trimming took off 5 bases at V and 1 base at J, with 8 bases between the two ends. CDR1 and CDR2 (germline): SGHVS, FNYEAQ. This CDR3 has 13 amino acids. Combining the CDR3 with reference TRBV7-6 and TRBJ1-2 gives the whole variable domain GAGVSQSPRYKVTKRGQDVALRCDPISGHVSLYWYRQALGQGPEFLTYFNYEAQQDKSGLPNDRFSAERPEGSISTLTIQRTEQRDSAMYRCASSPDSNYGYTFGSGTRLTVV.

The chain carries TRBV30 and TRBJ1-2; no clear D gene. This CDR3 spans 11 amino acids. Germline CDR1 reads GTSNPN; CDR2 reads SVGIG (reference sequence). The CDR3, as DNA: TGTGCTGGCGGGAGGGCTTATGGCTACACCTTC. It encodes CAGGRAYGYTF.

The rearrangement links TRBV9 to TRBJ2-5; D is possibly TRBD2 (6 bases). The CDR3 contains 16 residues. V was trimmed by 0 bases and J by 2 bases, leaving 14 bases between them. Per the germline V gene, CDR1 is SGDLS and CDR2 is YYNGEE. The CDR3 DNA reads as TGTGCCAGCAGCGTAGGTTCCGGGGGTGGACAAGAGACCCAGTACTTC. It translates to CASSVGSGGGQETQYF.

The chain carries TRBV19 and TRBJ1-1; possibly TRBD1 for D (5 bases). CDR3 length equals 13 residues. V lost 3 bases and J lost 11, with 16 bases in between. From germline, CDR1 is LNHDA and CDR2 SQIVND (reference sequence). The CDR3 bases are TGTGCCAGTAGTATCATGGGAGGGGCTGGGGCTTTCTTT. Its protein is CASSIMGGAGAFF.